This T cell receptor beta chain emerged from a study of shared clonotypes between healthy human individuals. This clone was picked up one time. V shed 4 bases and J shed 2 bases, with 18 bases lying between them. This CDR3 comprises 17 residues. Germline CDR1 reads LNHDA; CDR2 reads SQIVND (reference sequence). Here immunoSEQ multiplex PCR was the method, and the copy in TCRdb shows in-frame clones only, minus some. Among 450,000 to 500,000 clones listed, 76% were seen once. This TCR was sampled from a woman aged 40 to 50 in good health. Some clones in this sample may be carry-over from other donors' samples. The chain recombines TRBV19 with TRBJ1-5, with no clear D. Specimen: PBMCs. Here the CDR3 reads CASSNRAAVKRNQPQHF. The CDR3 region has the DNA TGTGCCAGTAGTAACCGGGCCGCTGTAAAACGCAATCAGCCCCAGCATTTT.